The TCR beta chain described here comes from a study of T cell changes during pregnancy in multiple sclerosis. The assay was immunoSEQ multiplex PCR, and TCRdb's table has in-frame clones only and misses some. Among tens of thousands of clones listed, approximately 88% were seen once. The ends were cut back, 2 bases at V and 4 bases at J, with 12 bases in the middle. CDR1 is KGHSH, CDR2 LQKENI, per germline. This CDR3 has 14 amino acids. The V and J genes are TRBV18 and TRBJ2-7, with unresolved D. Material: peripheral blood, obtained in the first trimester of pregnancy. The receptor comes from a female donor with multiple sclerosis, enrolled in a pregnancy study. This CDR3 is CASSPAREEYEQYF. The CDR3 region has the DNA TGTGCCAGCTCACCAGCCAGAGAGGAATACGAGCAGTACTTC.